These T cell receptor beta chains were read from a single sample in a study of OX40 agonist ivuxolimab in advanced cancers. Generated by immunoSEQ multiplex PCR, the TCRdb table keeps only in-frame clones and is missing some. Here the sample spans about 68,000 clones, 75% to 85% being singletons. The specimen comprised CD4+ or CD8+ T cells sorted from blood, sampled in a trial of the OX40 agonist ivuxolimab. These receptors were collected from an adult with an advanced solid tumor such as melanoma, head and neck, liver or kidney cancer. CDR3s include the opening cysteine and the closing phenylalanine or tryptophan. The D gene is left open where the match is weak. Only part of the rows carry a size: once, few, many, or a class if the clone is expanded.

clone_size j_call d_call v_call cdr3_length cdr3_nt cdr3_aa
- TRBJ1-2 - TRBV5-1 16 TGCGCCAGCAGCTCTCCATCGACCGGACGGGGGGCTGGCTACACCTTC CASSSPSTGRGAGYTF
- TRBJ2-1 - TRBV7-2 15 TGTGCCAGCAGCCCCGGGGGCGCCTCCTACAATGAGCAGTTCTTC CASSPGGASYNEQFF
- TRBJ2-3 TRBD1 TRBV7-9 18 TGTGCCAGCAGCTTTACCACAAACCGGGACAGGGGTACAGATACGCAGTATTTT CASSFTTNRDRGTDTQYF
- TRBJ1-2 TRBD1 TRBV27 16 TGTGCCAGCAGTATTACCCGGGACAGGGCTAAGTATGGCTACACCTTC CASSITRDRAKYGYTF
- TRBJ2-4 - TRBV27 13 TGTGCCAGCAGTCCCCAGGGTCAAAACATTCAGTACTTC CASSPQGQNIQYF
- TRBJ1-5 - TRBV19 15 TGTGCCAGTAGTATAAACCTTTATAGCAATCAGCCCCAGCATTTT CASSINLYSNQPQHF
- TRBJ1-2 TRBD1 TRBV6-5 14 TGTGCCAGCAGTCCCATCACAGGGGGGGACGGCTACACCTTC CASSPITGGDGYTF
- TRBJ1-6 TRBD1 TRBV10-1 13 TGCGCCAGCAGTGCCACAGGGGATTCACCCCTCCACTTT CASSATGDSPLHF
- TRBJ2-7 TRBD1 TRBV7-9 15 TGTGCCAGCAGCCCAGGGACAGGGGGCAAGATCGAGCAGTACTTC CASSPGTGGKIEQYF
- TRBJ1-4 - TRBV7-9 13 TGTGCCAGCAGCGAGGCGGGTCGGGAAAAACTGTTTTTT CASSEAGREKLFF
- TRBJ1-5 - TRBV19 19 TGTGCCAGTAGTATAGGGTCAGGAGTACCCCACTTCGGTCCTCGGCCCCAGCATTTT CASSIGSGVPHFGPRPQHF
- TRBJ2-3 TRBD2 TRBV9 17 TGTGCCAGCAGCGAGAACCCAGCGGGGGGGGTCACAGATACGCAGTATTTT CASSENPAGGVTDTQYF
once TRBJ2-2 - TRBV19 14 TGTGCCAGTAGCCCCCAGGGGAACACCGGGGAGCTGTTTTTT CASSPQGNTGELFF
- TRBJ2-5 TRBD2 TRBV7-6 19 TGTGCCAGCAGTGGGGCCAGGAACCGGGGGAGCGGGGGACAAGAGACCCAGTACTTC CASSGARNRGSGGQETQYF
- TRBJ2-7 - TRBV7-8 14 TGTGCCAGCAGCTTATCCGGCCAAGTTCGGGAGCAGTACTTC CASSLSGQVREQYF
- TRBJ2-3 TRBD1 TRBV5-1 16 TGCGCCAGCAGCACAAGGACAGGGGGCGGCACAGATACGCAGTATTTT CASSTRTGGGTDTQYF
- TRBJ2-5 - TRBV29-1 12 TGCAGCGTGCAAAGAGGGGAAGAGACCCAGTACTTC CSVQRGEETQYF
- TRBJ2-5 TRBD1 TRBV18 14 TGTGCCAGCTCACCGACAGGGGGCCAAGAGACCCAGTACTTC CASSPTGGQETQYF
- TRBJ1-1 - TRBV7-9 14 TGTGCCAGCAGCTCCTATCGGGAGAACACTGAAGCTTTCTTT CASSSYRENTEAFF
few TRBJ1-2 TRBD1 TRBV9 16 TGTGCCAGCAGCGTAGCTCTGGGACAGGGGCTCGATGGCTACACCTTC CASSVALGQGLDGYTF
- TRBJ2-5 - TRBV6-6 12 TGTGCCAGCAGTTACGGTCGGGAGACCCAGTACTTC CASSYGRETQYF
- TRBJ2-1 - TRBV5-6 16 TGTGCCAGCAGCATTTCTAGGGGCCGGGCCTACAATGAGCAGTTCTTC CASSISRGRAYNEQFF
- TRBJ2-6 - TRBV19 15 TGTGCCAGTAGTACGCAGGGTTCCGGGGCCAACGTCCTGACTTTC CASSTQGSGANVLTF
- TRBJ2-7 - TRBV10-2 15 TGCGCCAGCAGTGAGTCGAGGGGCGGGACCTACGAGCAGTACTTC CASSESRGGTYEQYF
- TRBJ1-5 - TRBV6-1 17 TGTGCCAGCAGTGTAACCCCGGGGGGTTTTAGCAATCAGCCCCAGCATTTT CASSVTPGGFSNQPQHF
- TRBJ2-5 - TRBV7-2 12 TGTGCGTCCGCGGGCCTCTCGGAGACCCAGTACTTC CASAGLSETQYF
many TRBJ2-7 - TRBV5-5 13 TGTGCCAGCAGCACACAGGGTTGGTACGAGCAGTACTTC CASSTQGWYEQYF
- TRBJ1-5 - TRBV6-1 11 TGTGCCAGCAGCTCGAATCAGCCCCAGCATTTT CASSSNQPQHF
once TRBJ2-5 - TRBV6-6 14 TGTGCCAGCAGTTACGATCCAGGGCGGGAGACCCAGTACTTC CASSYDPGRETQYF
- TRBJ2-7 TRBD1 TRBV7-6 15 TGTGCCAGCAGCTCGCAGACCGGGACAGTGAGGGAGCAGTACTTC CASSSQTGTVREQYF
medium-sized TRBJ1-6 TRBD1 TRBV7-9 14 TGTGCCAGCAGCTCTCAGGGGGCGCTTTCACCCCTCCACTTT CASSSQGALSPLHF
few TRBJ2-2 TRBD1 TRBV7-8 15 TGTGCCAGCAGACGGACAGGGACGAACACCGGGGAGCTGTTTTTT CASRRTGTNTGELFF
- TRBJ2-1 TRBD1 TRBV11-3 16 TGTGCCAGCAGCACCTATACGGGACAGGGTAGACATGAGCAGTTCTTC CASSTYTGQGRHEQFF
- TRBJ2-1 TRBD2 TRBV7-9 18 TGTGCCAGCAGCTTAGTGGGTGCGGGGAGGGTCACCTACAATGAGCAGTTCTTC CASSLVGAGRVTYNEQFF
few TRBJ1-1 - TRBV5-4 13 TGTGCCAGCAGCCTCGGGGTGAACACTGAAGCTTTCTTT CASSLGVNTEAFF
- TRBJ1-6 - TRBV6-1 13 TGTGCCAGCAGTGAGGGGACACGATTGGCCCTCCACTTT CASSEGTRLALHF
- TRBJ1-5 - TRBV7-8 13 TGTGCCAGCAGCTTACAGCATAATCAGCCCCAGCATTTT CASSLQHNQPQHF
once TRBJ1-2 TRBD1 TRBV23-1 15 TGCGCCAGCGCACAGGGGGCGTCGAATCACTATGGCTACACCTTC CASAQGASNHYGYTF
- TRBJ2-2 - TRBV28 15 TGTGCCAGCAGCCTTCCACTACAGGGAGGCGGGGAGCTGTTTTTT CASSLPLQGGGELFF
- TRBJ1-2 - TRBV6-5 11 TGTGCCAGCAGTTCGTCGTATGGCTACACCTTC CASSSSYGYTF
- TRBJ1-2 - TRBV30 14 TGTGCCTGGAGTGTGAGGGCACAAACCTATGGCTACACCTTC CAWSVRAQTYGYTF
once TRBJ1-3 - TRBV2 16 TGTGCCAGCTCGATCGGAGGGGCGATCTCTGGAAACACCATATATTTT CASSIGGAISGNTIYF
- TRBJ2-3 - TRBV30 14 TGTGCCTGGAGGTCGTTAGCCGGCACAGATACGCAGTATTTT CAWRSLAGTDTQYF
- TRBJ1-5 TRBD1 TRBV7-8 16 TGTGCCAGCAGCCAAGACAGGGTGCGTAGCAATCAGCCCCAGCATTTT CASSQDRVRSNQPQHF
medium-sized TRBJ1-5 TRBD1 TRBV19 16 TGTGCCAGTAGTATGGGGGACAGGGGAATCGTTCAGCCCCAGCATTTT CASSMGDRGIVQPQHF
- TRBJ2-7 TRBD1 TRBV6-1 13 TGTGCCAGCAGTCCACGGACAGGGGACGAGCAGTACTTC CASSPRTGDEQYF
few TRBJ2-5 TRBD2 TRBV5-8 12 TGTGCCAGCACTAGCGGCCAAGAGACCCAGTACTTC CASTSGQETQYF
- TRBJ2-1 TRBD1 TRBV7-8 16 TGTGCCAGCAGCCGACGACAGGGGGCAGGTCTCAGTGAGCAGTTCTTC CASSRRQGAGLSEQFF
once TRBJ1-6 - TRBV30 14 TGTGCCTGGGACTTGAGCTCCTATAATTCACCCCTCCACTTT CAWDLSSYNSPLHF
- TRBJ2-7 - TRBV27 14 TGTGCCAGCACCCTACAAAAGGGTAACTACGAGCAGTACTTC CASTLQKGNYEQYF
few TRBJ1-1 - TRBV18 19 TGTGCCAGCTCACCACCGTTTCCCGAGCTTGTATCTCGGATCCCTGAAGCTTTCTTT CASSPPFPELVSRIPEAFF
- TRBJ1-2 - TRBV6-1 14 TGTGCCAGCAGTGCGATGGGAGCCAACTATGGCTACACCTTC CASSAMGANYGYTF
- TRBJ2-7 - TRBV20-1 11 TGCAGTGCTAGTCCCCTCTACGAGCAGTACTTC CSASPLYEQYF
- TRBJ1-5 - TRBV5-8 15 TGTGCCAGCAGCTTGGCAGGAAGGTCGAGGCAGCCCCAGCATTTT CASSLAGRSRQPQHF